The clone carrying this T cell receptor (beta chain) was seen at least ten times. Antigen unknown. The sample originates from a study of CD8 T cells in ankylosing spondylitis. Study-wide points: Within matched ankylosing spondylitis synovial fluid, disease-linked clones were reportedly significantly enriched. The disease-linked clones had a CD8+ phenotype and low blood frequencies.

5'-RACE, quantitative and with molecular barcodes, yielded the TCR beta libraries. TCRdb itself ran the 5' RACE reads through MiXCR, one entry per CDR3 protein. The sample includes around 75,000 distinct CDR3 sequences, over 4% seen only once; the top ten take 2% to 2.5%. This sequence was found in a male donor with ankylosing spondylitis or in good health (not recorded which). The sequenced sample was blood, either unsorted or a sorted T cell fraction (not recorded which).

CDR3 nucleotide sequence: TGTGCCAGCAGCTTAGAGGACAGGCCCTCCTACGAGCAGTACTTC. Its translation is CASSLEDRPSYEQYF. The chain joins TRBV7-2 to TRBJ2-7, with 7 bases matching TRBD1. The junction had 3 bases not matched to a gene; V was cut back by 1 base and J by 0 bases. The CDR3 has 15 amino acids. The germline CDR1 and CDR2 sequences are SGHTA and FQGNSA.